This T cell receptor (beta chain) was obtained from a study of early T cells in non-severe SARS-CoV-2 infection. The wider study: The authors sequenced bulk RNA from unsorted whole blood, leaving chains unpaired. Findings and limits, study-wide: Anti-spike CD8 responses were favored by VDJdb matching, which missed private and CD4 specificities.

Unique molecular identifiers were affixed to single, distinct cDNA molecules. A single record per CDR3 protein comes from TCRdb applying MiXCR to the 5' RACE reads. The sample gives approximately 63,000 distinct CDR3 sequences, more than 5.5% of which show up once; about 3.4% is in the top ten. In germline, CDR1 is DFQATT, CDR2 SNEGSKA (reference sequence). V gave up 0 bases and J gave up 3 bases, with 17 bases separating them. The CDR3 totals 16 residues. This clonotype has at least ten counts. Its antigen is unknown. This receptor was taken from an adult who was a healthcare worker with PCR-confirmed SARS-CoV-2 infection or an uninfected control (not recorded which). This material consisted of whole blood, taken at baseline. The chain is built from TRBV20-1 and TRBJ1-2; D is unclear. The CDR3 loop reads CSARDPGPLKHYGYTF. The CDR3 bases are TGCAGTGCTAGAGACCCCGGGCCCCTTAAACACTATGGCTACACCTTC.